What follows describes a single TCR beta chain. The source of the sample is a study of blood T cell repertoires in COVID-19. Study background: The analysed material was cDNA or gDNA that came from T cells, B-cell-depleted T cells, or PBMCs.

In the study's own analysis: Counts of nucleated cells, estimated from reference gene primer amplification, were obtained. Method: immunoSEQ multiplex PCR; TCRdb's copy keeps in-frame clones and lacks some. Clone size and the V and J calls come from that table; the DNA yielded D and trimming. This sample has more than 200,000 clones, with approximately 82% found just once. V lost 1 base and J lost 7, with 16 bases in between. The length of the CDR3 is 15 residues. The germline CDR1 and CDR2 sequences are MGHRA and YSYEKL. The sequenced material came from peripheral blood. The rearrangement links TRBV4-1 to TRBJ1-2, with D hard to call. The receptor was isolated from a woman aged 40-49 years who had recovered from COVID-19. The CDR3 DNA reads TGCGCCAGCAGCCAAGGGGTCGCTGGTCGGGTTGGCTACACCTTC. The encoded protein is CASSQGVAGRVGYTF.